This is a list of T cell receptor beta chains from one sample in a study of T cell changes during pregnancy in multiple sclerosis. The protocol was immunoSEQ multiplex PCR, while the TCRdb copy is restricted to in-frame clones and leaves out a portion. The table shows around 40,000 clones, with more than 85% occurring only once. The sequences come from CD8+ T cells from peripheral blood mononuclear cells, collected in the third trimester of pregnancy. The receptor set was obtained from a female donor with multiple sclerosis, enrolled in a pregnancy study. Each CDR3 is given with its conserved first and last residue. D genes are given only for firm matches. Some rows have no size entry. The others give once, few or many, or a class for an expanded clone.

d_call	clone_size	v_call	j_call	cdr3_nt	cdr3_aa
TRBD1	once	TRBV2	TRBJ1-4	TGTGCCAGCGACTTGGACAGGGTGGAGCCCGAGGATGAAAAACTGTTTTTT	CASDLDRVEPEDEKLFF
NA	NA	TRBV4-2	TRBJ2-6	TGTGCCAGCAGCCAAGGGACTCTAACTGGGGCCAACGTCCTGACTTTC	CASSQGTLTGANVLTF
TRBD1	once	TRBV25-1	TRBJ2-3	TGTGCCATTTCCGGGACAGGGGTGGTAGATACGCAGTATTTT	CAISGTGVVDTQYF
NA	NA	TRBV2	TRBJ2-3	TGTGCCAGCAGTGATTTATTTCTAGCGAGCACAGATACGCAGTATTTT	CASSDLFLASTDTQYF
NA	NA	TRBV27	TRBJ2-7	TGTGCCAGCCGCGACAGGACCTACGAGCAGTACTTC	CASRDRTYEQYF
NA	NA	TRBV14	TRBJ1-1	TGTGCCAGCAGCCAAGAGGGGGGGAACACTGAAGCTTTCTTT	CASSQEGGNTEAFF
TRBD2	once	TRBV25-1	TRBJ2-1	TGTGCCAGCAGTGATGATCTAGCGGGAGACCCCAATGAGCAGTTCTTC	CASSDDLAGDPNEQFF
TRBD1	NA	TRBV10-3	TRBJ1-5	TGTGCCATCAGTGACCGGGACAGGGTAGGTCAGCCCCAGCATTTT	CAISDRDRVGQPQHF
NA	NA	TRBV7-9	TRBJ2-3	TGTGCCAGCAGCTTTGCAGGAATCACAGATACGCAGTATTTT	CASSFAGITDTQYF
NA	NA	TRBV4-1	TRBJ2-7	TGCGCCAGCAGCCGATCTCAACTAGACGAGCAGTACTTC	CASSRSQLDEQYF
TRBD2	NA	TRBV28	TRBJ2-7	TGTGCCAGCAGTCCTCAGCGGGAGAGCTCCTACGAGCAGTACTTC	CASSPQRESSYEQYF
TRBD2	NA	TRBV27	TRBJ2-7	TGTGCCAGCAGTCCGACTAGCGGGTCCTACGAGCAGTACTTC	CASSPTSGSYEQYF
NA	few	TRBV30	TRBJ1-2	TGTGCCTGGAATCCTCAGGGTTTTGACTATGGCTACACCTTC	CAWNPQGFDYGYTF
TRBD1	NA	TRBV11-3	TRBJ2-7	TGTGCCAGCAGCTTAGTGGGACAGTATTACTACGAGCAGTACTTC	CASSLVGQYYYEQYF
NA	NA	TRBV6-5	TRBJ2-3	TGTGCCAGCACTACTCTCGGCGGGATGGGGCAGTATTTT	CASTTLGGMGQYF
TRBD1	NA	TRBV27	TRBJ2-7	TGTGCCAGCAGTTTTTCGGGACAGGGGCGAGAGCAGTACTTC	CASSFSGQGREQYF
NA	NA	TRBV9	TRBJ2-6	NA	CASSVGAGANVPTF
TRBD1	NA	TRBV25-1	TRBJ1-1	TGTGCCAGCAGTGAACAGGGGGCTCTCTCGGGTACTGAAGCTTTCTTT	CASSEQGALSGTEAFF
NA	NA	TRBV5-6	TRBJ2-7	TGTGCCAGCAGCTCCCCCGGACAGACCTACGAGCAGTACTTC	CASSSPGQTYEQYF
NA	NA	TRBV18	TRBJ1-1	TGTGCCAGCTCACCACTCGGGGGTGACACTGAAGCTTTCTTT	CASSPLGGDTEAFF
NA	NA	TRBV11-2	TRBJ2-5	TGTGCCAGCAGCACTAGGGGGGACAGCCTAGAGGCCCAGTACTTC	CASSTRGDSLEAQYF
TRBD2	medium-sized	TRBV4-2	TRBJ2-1	TGTGCCAGCAGCCAAGATGGGACTAGCGGGTACAATGAGCAGTTCTTC	CASSQDGTSGYNEQFF
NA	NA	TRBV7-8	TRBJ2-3	TGTGCCAGCAGCCTCCATGAGAGCACAGATACGCAGTATTTT	CASSLHESTDTQYF
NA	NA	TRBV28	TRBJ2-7	TGTGCCAGCAGTATCACCGCGCACGAGCAGTACTTC	CASSITAHEQYF
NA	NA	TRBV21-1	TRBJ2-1	TGTGCCAGCAGCAAAGGGGTTAAGGTAGCGGGAGGGCCTCCGGTCTACAATGAGCAGTTCTTC	CASSKGVKVAGGPPVYNEQFF
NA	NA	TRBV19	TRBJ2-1	TGTGCCAGTAGTAATTTACTATACAATGAGCAGTTCTTC	CASSNLLYNEQFF
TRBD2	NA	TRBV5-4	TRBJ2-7	TGTGCCAGCAGCTATCTAGCGGGGGAGACGCAGTACTTC	CASSYLAGETQYF
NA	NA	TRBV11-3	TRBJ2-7	TGTGCCAGCAGCCTACTAGGTGACGAGCAGTACTTC	CASSLLGDEQYF
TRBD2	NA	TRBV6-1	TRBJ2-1	TGTGCCAGCCCTCCCCTAGCGGAGAAGTACAATGAGCAGTTCTTC	CASPPLAEKYNEQFF
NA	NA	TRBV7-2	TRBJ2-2	TGTGCCAGCAGCCAACTTACGAACACCGGGGAGCTGTTTTTT	CASSQLTNTGELFF
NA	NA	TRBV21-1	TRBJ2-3	TGTGCCAGCAGCATGCCCTATCGATGGGACAGGGGGATAGATACGCAGTATTTT	CASSMPYRWDRGIDTQYF
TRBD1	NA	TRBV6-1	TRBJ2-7	TGTGCCAGCAGCGCACAGGGGGCAAGGGAGCAGTACTTC	CASSAQGAREQYF
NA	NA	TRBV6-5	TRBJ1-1	TGTGCCAGCAGTTACAAAGGCGGCACTGAAGCTTTCTTT	CASSYKGGTEAFF
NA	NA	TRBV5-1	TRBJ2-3	TGCGCCAGCAGCTTGTCCGGGAGTCTGAGCACAGATACGCAGTATTTT	CASSLSGSLSTDTQYF
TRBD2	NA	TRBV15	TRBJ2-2	TGTGCCACCAGCAGAGGTGGGGGGGAAACCGGGGAGCTGTTTTTT	CATSRGGGETGELFF
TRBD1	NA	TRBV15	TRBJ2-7	TGTGCCACCAGCACCCGACAGGGGGCGGACGAGCAGTACTTC	CATSTRQGADEQYF
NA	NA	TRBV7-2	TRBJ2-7	TGTGCCAGCAGCTCTCGGGTCGAAGCCCTCGAGCAGTACTTC	CASSSRVEALEQYF
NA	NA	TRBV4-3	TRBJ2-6	TGCGCCAGCAGCCAAAGTCCGGGGGGCGGGGCCAACGTCCTGACTTTC	CASSQSPGGGANVLTF
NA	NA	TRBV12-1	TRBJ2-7	TGTGCCAGCAGCTCCCCGACTAGCGGGATGTACGAGCAGTACTTC	CASSSPTSGMYEQYF
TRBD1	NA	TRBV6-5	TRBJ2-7	TGTGCCAGCAGTCCCGGGACAGGCTTACAAAGCGAGCAGTACTTC	CASSPGTGLQSEQYF